This TCR beta chain was sequenced for a study of CD8 T cells in Susac syndrome (dated by TCRdb to about 2019). Context from the whole study: Repertoire sequencing was used to test whether CD8+ T cell activation and differentiation in Susac syndrome was antigen driven.

Relative to germline, V is 3 bases shorter and J is 8 bases shorter, with 12 bases between their ends. According to the germline V gene, CDR1 reads SGHRS and CDR2 reads YFSETQ. Spanning cysteine to phenylalanine, the CDR3 consists of 13 amino acids. The sequence is cut down to CDR3 DNA, 39 bases in frame from base 1. Remarks on this clonotype: Its specific antigen is unknown. No much larger clone is present one base from it, and per-base qualities are unavailable.

The full study reports these points: The TCR sequencing and HLA analysis was acknowledged to have included a relatively small number of individuals.

RNA was extracted using the RNeasy kit, and roughly 0.5 to 1 ug of the RNA was reverse transcribed with random hexamers. The immunoSEQ multiplex PCR assay, which covers 54 Vbeta and 13 Jbeta segments, was used to amplify TCR beta CDR3 regions. PCR amplification bias was corrected using a synthetic template baseline for primer optimization and computational correction. Per the authors' processing: Reads were assigned to V, D and J genes according to IMGT and analyzed in immunoSEQ Analyzer, with only productive sequences retained. Clonality was calculated as one minus the Shannon entropy normalized by log2 of the number of productive unique sequences. Public and private clones were assessed among the 100 most prevalent clones of each patient and control. Clones were defined as Susac-specific when absent from the healthy and MS cohorts, from some 1,100 published viral clones and from other ImmuneACCESS disease sequences. TCRdb applied fastp at Q25 and MiXCR to the public reads, then kept only in-frame beta chains. Every distinct CDR3 protein forms one entry, paired with its most common genes and DNA. TCRdb's processing, not the study's, gives the V and J calls here. In all, the sample holds roughly 200,000 distinct CDR3 sequences, and roughly 95% of those were seen once. The top ten clonotypes cover around 0.11% of the sample.

Peripheral blood CD8+ and CD4+ T cells from healthy donors, Susac syndrome patients and multiple sclerosis patients were profiled using high-throughput TCR beta sequencing. The healthy donors served as controls matched for age and sex. CD8+ TEMRA cells were enriched by FACS, while bulk CD8+ and CD4+ T cells were purified by magnetic negative isolation. Blood was collected in EDTA tubes and processed within 24 hours, with PBMCs isolated through density gradient centrifugation. PBMCs intended for TCR sequencing were frozen in liquid nitrogen and were later thawed in a 37 degrees C water bath. A purity of at least 90% was achieved for sorted or isolated CD4+, CD8+ and CD8+ TEMRA cells.

The sequenced material came from CD4+ T cells from PBMCs. Recombination linked TRBV5-1 to TRBJ2-1, with no D gene named confidently. This clonotype was obtained from a human donor in good health. The CDR3 reads CASSSPQADEQFF. The nucleotide sequence is given as TGCGCCAGCAGCTCCCCCCAGGCCGATGAGCAGTTCTTC.